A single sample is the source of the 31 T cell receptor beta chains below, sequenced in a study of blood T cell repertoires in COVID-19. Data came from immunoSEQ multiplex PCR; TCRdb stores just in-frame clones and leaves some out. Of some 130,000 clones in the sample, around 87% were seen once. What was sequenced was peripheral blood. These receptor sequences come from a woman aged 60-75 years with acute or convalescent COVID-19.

CDR3 DNA: TGTGCCTGGCAGGCACCGATAATTCACAATGAGCAGTTCTTC. This translates into CAWQAPIIHNEQFF. J is TRBJ2-1 and V is TRBV30; the D is unclear. Germline-derived CDR1 and CDR2 are GTSNPN and SVGIG (reference sequence). V lost 5 bases and J 5 bases, leaving 16 bases between the germline ends. The CDR3 extends over 14 amino acids.

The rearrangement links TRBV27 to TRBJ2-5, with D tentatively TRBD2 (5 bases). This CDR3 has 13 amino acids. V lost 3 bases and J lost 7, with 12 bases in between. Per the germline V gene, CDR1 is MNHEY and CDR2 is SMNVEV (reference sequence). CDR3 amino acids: CASSFMGEGTQYF. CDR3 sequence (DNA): TGTGCCAGCAGTTTTATGGGAGAAGGGACCCAGTACTTC.

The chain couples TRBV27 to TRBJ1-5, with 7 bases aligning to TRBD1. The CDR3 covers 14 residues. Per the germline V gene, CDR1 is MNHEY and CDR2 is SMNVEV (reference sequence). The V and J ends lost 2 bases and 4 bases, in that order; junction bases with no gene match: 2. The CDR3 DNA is TGTGCCAGCAGTTTAGGGACAGCTAATCAGCCCCAGCATTTT. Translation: CASSLGTANQPQHF.

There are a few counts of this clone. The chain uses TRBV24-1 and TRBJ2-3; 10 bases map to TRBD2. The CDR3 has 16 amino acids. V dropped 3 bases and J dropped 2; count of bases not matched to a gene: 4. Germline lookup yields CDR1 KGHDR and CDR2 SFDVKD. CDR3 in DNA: TGTGCCACCAGTGATCGGACTAGCGGAACCACAGATACGCAGTATTTT. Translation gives CATSDRTSGTTDTQYF.

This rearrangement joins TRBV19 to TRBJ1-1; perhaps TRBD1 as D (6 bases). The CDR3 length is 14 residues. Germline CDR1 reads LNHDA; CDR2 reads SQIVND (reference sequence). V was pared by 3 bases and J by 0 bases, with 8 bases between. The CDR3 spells CASSMGGLNTEAFF. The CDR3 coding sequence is TGTGCCAGTAGTATGGGGGGGCTGAACACTGAAGCTTTCTTT.

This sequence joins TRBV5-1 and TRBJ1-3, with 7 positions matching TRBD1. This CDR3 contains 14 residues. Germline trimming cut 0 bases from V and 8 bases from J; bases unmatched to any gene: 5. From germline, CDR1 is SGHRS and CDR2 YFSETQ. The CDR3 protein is CASSLANQGDTIYF. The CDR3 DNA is TGCGCCAGCAGCTTGGCCAATCAGGGGGACACCATATATTTT.

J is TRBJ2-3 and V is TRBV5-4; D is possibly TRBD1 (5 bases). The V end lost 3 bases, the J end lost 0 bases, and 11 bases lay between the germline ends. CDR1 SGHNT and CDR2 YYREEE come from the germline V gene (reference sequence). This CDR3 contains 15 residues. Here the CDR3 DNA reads TGTGCCAGCAGCTCAGGGTTTCAGAGCACAGATACGCAGTATTTT. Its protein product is CASSSGFQSTDTQYF.

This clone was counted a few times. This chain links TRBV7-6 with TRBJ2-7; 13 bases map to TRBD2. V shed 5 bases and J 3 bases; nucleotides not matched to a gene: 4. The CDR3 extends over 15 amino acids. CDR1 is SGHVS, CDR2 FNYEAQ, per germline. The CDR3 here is CASSPRLAGGYEQYF. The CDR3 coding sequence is TGTGCCAGCAGCCCACGACTAGCGGGAGGCTACGAGCAGTACTTC.

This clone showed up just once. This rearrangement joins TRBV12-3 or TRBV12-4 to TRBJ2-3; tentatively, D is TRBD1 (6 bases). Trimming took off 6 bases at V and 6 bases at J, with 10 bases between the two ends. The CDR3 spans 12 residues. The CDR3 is CASRPQGDTQYF. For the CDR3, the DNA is TGTGCCAGCAGGCCTCAGGGGGATACGCAGTATTTT.

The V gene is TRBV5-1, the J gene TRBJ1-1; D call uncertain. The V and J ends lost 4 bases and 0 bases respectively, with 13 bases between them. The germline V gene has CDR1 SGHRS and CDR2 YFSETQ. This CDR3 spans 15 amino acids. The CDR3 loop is CASSGGGGMNTEAFF. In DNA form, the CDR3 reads TGCGCCAGCAGCGGAGGAGGAGGGATGAACACTGAAGCTTTCTTT.

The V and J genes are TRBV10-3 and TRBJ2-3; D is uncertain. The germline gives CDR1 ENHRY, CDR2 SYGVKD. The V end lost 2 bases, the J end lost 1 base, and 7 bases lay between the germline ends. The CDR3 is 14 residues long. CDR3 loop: CAISEPSGTDTQYF. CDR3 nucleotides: TGTGCCATCAGTGAGCCGAGCGGCACAGATACGCAGTATTTT.

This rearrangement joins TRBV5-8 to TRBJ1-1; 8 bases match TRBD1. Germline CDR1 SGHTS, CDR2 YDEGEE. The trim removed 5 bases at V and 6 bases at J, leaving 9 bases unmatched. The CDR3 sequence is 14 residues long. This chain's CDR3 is CASRRQGAFAEAFF. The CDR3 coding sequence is TGTGCCAGCAGGCGGCAGGGGGCTTTTGCTGAAGCTTTCTTT.

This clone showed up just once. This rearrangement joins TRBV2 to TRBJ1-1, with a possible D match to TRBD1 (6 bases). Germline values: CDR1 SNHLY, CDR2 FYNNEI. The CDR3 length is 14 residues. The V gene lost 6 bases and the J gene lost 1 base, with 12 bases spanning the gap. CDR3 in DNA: TGTGCCAGCAGCCGCCAGGGGAGGAACACTGAAGCTTTCTTT. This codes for CASSRQGRNTEAFF.

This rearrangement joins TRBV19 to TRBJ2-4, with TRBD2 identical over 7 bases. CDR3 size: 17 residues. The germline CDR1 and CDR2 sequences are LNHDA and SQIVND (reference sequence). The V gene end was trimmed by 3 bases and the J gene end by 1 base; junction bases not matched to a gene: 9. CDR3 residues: CASSISSGVGAKNIQYF. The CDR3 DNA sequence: TGTGCCAGTAGTATTTCCAGCGGGGTAGGTGCCAAAAACATTCAGTACTTC.

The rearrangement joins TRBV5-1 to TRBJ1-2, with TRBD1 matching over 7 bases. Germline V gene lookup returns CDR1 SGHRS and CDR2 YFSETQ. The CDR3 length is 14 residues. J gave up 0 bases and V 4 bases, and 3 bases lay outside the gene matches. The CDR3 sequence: CASSVGQTNYGYTF. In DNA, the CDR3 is TGCGCCAGCAGCGTGGGACAGACTAACTATGGCTACACCTTC.

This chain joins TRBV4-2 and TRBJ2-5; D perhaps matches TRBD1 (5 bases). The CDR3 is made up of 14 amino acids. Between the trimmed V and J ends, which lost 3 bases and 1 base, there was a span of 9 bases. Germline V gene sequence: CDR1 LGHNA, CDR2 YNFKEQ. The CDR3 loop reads CASSQGDSQETQYF. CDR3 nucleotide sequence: TGTGCCAGCAGCCAGGGTGACAGCCAAGAGACCCAGTACTTC.

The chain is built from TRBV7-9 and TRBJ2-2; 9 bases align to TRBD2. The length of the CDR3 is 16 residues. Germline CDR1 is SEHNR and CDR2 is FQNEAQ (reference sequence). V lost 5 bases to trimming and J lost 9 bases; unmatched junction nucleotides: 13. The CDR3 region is CASSPRTAGGIRELFF. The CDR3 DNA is TGTGCCAGCAGCCCAAGAACAGCGGGAGGAATAAGGGAGCTGTTTTTT.

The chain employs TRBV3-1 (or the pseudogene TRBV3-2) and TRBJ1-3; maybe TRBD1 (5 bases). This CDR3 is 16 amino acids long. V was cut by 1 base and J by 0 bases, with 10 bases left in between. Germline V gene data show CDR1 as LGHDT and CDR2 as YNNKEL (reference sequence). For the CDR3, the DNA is TGTGCCAGCAGCCAAGGCCCAGGGAACTCTGGAAACACCATATATTTT. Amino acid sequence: CASSQGPGNSGNTIYF.

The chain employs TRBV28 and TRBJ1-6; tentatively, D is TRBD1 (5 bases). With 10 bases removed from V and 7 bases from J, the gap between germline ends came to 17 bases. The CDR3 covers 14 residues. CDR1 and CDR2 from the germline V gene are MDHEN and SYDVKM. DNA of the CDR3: TGTGCCACAATTCCAGGGAACCAAAATTCACCCCTCCACTTT. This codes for CATIPGNQNSPLHF.

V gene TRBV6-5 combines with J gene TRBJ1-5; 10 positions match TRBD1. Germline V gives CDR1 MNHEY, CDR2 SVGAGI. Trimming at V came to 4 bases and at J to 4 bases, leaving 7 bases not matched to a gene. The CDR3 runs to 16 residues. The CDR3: CASSSRGTGANQPQHF. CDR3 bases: TGTGCCAGCAGTTCCCGGGGGACAGGGGCTAATCAGCCCCAGCATTTT.

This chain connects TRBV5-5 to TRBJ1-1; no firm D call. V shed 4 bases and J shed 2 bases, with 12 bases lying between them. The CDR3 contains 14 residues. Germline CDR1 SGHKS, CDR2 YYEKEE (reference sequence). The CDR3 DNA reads TGTGCCAGCAGCCTAGGAGGGCGCAACACTGAAGCTTTCTTT. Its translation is CASSLGGRNTEAFF. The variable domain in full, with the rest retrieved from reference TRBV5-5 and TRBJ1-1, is DAGVTQSPTHLIKTRGQQVTLRCSPISGHKSVSWYQQVLGQGPQFIFQYYEKEERGRGNFPDRFSARQFPNYSSELNVNALLLGDSALYLCASSLGGRNTEAFFGQGTRLTVV.

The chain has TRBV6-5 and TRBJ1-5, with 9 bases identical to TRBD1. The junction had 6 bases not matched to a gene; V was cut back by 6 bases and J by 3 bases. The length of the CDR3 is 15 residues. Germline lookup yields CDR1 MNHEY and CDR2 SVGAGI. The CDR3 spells CASSVDRGANQPQHF. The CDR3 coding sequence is TGTGCCAGCAGCGTTGACAGGGGGGCCAATCAGCCCCAGCATTTT.

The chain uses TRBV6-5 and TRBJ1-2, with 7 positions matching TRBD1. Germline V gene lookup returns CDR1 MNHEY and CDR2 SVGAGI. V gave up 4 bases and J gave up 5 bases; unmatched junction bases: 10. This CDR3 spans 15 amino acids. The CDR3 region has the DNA TGTGCCAGCAGTTTCTTTCGGACAGGCCTTTATGGCTACACCTTC. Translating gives CASSFFRTGLYGYTF.

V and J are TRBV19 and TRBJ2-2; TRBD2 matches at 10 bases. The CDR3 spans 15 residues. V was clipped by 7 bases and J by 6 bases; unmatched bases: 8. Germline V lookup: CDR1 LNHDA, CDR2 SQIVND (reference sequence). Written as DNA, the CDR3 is TGTGCCAGTAACCCAGCGGGAGGGCCCCCCGGGGAGCTGTTTTTT. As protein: CASNPAGGPPGELFF.

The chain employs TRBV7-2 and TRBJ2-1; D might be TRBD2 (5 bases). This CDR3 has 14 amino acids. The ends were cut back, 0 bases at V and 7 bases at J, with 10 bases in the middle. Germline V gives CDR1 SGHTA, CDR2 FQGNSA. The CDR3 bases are TGTGCCAGCAGCTTAGCCAGGACTGGGAATGAGCAGTTCTTC. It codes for CASSLARTGNEQFF.

CDR3 loop: CASSPLSGYEQYV. For the CDR3, the DNA is TGTGCCAGCTCACCACTATCCGGCTACGAGCAGTACGTC. V is TRBV18 and J is TRBJ2-7; D uncertain. Between the trimmed V and J ends, which lost 1 base and 3 bases, there was a span of 7 bases. Germline values: CDR1 KGHSH, CDR2 LQKENI. The CDR3 is made up of 13 amino acids.

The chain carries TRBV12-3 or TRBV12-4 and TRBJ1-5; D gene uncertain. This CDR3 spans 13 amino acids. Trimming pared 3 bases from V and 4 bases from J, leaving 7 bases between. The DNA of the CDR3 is TGTGCCAGCAGTTTCATGTCAAATCAGCCCCAGCATTTT. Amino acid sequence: CASSFMSNQPQHF.

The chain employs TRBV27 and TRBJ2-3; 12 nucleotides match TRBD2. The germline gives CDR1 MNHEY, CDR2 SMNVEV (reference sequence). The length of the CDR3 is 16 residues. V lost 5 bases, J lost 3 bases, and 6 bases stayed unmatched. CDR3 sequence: CASSPWTSGITDTQYF. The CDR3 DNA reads TGTGCCAGCAGTCCCTGGACTAGCGGGATAACAGATACGCAGTATTTT.

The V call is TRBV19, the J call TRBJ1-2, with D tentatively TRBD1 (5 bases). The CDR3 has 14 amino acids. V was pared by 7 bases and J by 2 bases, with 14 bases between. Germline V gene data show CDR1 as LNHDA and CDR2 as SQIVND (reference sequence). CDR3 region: CASMGKQGNYGYTF. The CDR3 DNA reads TGTGCCAGTATGGGGAAGCAGGGAAACTATGGCTACACCTTC.

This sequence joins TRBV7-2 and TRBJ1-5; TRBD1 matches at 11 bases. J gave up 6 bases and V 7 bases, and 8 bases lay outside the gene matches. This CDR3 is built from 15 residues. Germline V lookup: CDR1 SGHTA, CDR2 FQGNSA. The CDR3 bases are TGTGCCAGCAACGATGGACAGGGGGCAGTTCAGCCCCAGCATTTT. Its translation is CASNDGQGAVQPQHF.

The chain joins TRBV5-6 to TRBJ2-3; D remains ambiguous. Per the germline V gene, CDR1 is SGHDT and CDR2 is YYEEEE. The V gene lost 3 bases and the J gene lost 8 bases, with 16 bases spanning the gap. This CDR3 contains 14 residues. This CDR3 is CASSSGQPLGTQYF. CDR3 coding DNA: TGTGCCAGCAGCTCTGGGCAGCCACTCGGTACGCAGTATTTT.